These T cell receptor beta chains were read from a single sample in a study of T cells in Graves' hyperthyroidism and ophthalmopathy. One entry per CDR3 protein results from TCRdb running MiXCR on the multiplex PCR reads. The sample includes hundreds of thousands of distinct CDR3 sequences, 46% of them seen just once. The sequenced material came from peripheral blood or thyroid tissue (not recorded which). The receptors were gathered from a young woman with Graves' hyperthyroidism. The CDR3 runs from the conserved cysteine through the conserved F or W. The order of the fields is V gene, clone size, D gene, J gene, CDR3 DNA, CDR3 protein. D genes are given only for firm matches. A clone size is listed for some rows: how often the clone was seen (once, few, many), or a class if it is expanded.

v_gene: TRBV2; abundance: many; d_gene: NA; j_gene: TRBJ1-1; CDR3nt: TGTGCCAGCTCGACGGGGGAGAACACTGAAGCTTTCTTT; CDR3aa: CASSTGENTEAFF
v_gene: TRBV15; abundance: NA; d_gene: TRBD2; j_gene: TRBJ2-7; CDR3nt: TGTGCCACCAGCAGAGATCCAGCGGGGGTTCTCTACGAGCAGTACTTC; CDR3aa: CATSRDPAGVLYEQYF
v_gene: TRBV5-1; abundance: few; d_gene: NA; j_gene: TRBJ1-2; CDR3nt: TGCGCCAGCAGGTCCGGACGGGATTATGGCTACACCTTC; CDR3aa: CASRSGRDYGYTF
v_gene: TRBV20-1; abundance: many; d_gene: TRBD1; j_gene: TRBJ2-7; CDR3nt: TGCAGTGCTACGGACAGGGGCGACGAGCAGTACTTC; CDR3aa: CSATDRGDEQYF
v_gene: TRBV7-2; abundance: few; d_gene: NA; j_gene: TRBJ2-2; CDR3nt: TGTGCCAGCAGCCAAGGGTCAAGGTACACCGGGGAGCTGTTTTTT; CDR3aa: CASSQGSRYTGELFF
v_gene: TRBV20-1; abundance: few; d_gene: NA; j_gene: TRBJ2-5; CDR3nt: TGCAGTGCTGCGGACGCGGGACCTAGCCGGGCAGAGACCCAGTACTTC; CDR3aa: CSAADAGPSRAETQYF
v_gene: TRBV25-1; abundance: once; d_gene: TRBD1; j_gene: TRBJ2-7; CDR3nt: TGTGCCAGCGTGGCCGGACAGGGGGCGTACGAGCAGTACTTC; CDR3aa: CASVAGQGAYEQYF
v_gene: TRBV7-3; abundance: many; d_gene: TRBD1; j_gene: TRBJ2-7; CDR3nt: TGTGCCAGCAGCTTAAGAGGACAGGGGCACGAGCAGTACTTC; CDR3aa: CASSLRGQGHEQYF
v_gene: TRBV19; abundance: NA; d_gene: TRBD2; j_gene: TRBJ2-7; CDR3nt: TGTGCCAGTAGTGAGGACGGGGGGACCTCCTACGAGCAGTACTTC; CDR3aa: CASSEDGGTSYEQYF
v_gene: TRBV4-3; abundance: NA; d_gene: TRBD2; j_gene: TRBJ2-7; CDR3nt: TGCGCCAGCAGCCAAGACGCAGAACTAGCGGGAGGTAACGAGCAGTACTTC; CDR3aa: CASSQDAELAGGNEQYF
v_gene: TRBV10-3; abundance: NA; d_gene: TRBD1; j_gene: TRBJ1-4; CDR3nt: TGTGCCAGCAGTTTGGCGACAGGGGGCAGTGAAAAACTGTTTTTT; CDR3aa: CASSLATGGSEKLFF
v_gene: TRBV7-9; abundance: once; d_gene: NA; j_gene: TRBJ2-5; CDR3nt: TGTGCCAGCAGTACCGGCAGGCAGAAGACCCAGTACTTC; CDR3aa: CASSTGRQKTQYF
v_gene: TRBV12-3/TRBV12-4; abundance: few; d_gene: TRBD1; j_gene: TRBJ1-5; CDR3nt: TGTGCCAGCAGTTTTGACAGGGATCAGCCCCAGCATTTT; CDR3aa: CASSFDRDQPQHF
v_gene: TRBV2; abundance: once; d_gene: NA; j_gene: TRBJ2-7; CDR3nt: TGTGCCTACAAGGGGGAGTGGGACGAGCAGTACTTC; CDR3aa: CAYKGEWDEQYF
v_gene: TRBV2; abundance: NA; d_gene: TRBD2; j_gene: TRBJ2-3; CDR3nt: TGTGCCACTCCAAGGCTAGCGGGAGCTACTTCGATGGATACGCAGTATTTT; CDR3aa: CATPRLAGATSMDTQYF
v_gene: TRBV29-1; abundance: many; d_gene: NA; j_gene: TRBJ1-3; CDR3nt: TGCAGCGTGCAGAGCTCTGGAAACACCATATATTTT; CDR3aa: CSVQSSGNTIYF
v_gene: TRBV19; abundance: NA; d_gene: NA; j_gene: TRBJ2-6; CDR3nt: TGTGCCAGTAGTTCTCATTATTCCGGGGCCAACGTCCTGACTTTC; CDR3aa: CASSSHYSGANVLTF
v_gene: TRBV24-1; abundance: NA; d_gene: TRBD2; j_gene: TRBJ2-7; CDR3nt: TGTGCCACCAGTGACACCGGGACTAGCGGGAGAGGCGAGCAGTACTTC; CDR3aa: CATSDTGTSGRGEQYF
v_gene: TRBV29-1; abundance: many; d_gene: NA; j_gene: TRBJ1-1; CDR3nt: TGCAGCCCTCACTCAGGGGTAGACACTGAAGCTTTCTTT; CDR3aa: CSPHSGVDTEAFF
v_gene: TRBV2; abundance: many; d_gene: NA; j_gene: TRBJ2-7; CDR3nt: TGTGCCAGCAGAACCCTTTACGAGCAGTACTTC; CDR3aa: CASRTLYEQYF
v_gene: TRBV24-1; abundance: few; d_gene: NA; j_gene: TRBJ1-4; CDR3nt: TGTGCCACCAGTGATTTCCGATTAAGACGCCATGTTAATGAAAAACTGTTTTTT; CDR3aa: CATSDFRLRRHVNEKLFF
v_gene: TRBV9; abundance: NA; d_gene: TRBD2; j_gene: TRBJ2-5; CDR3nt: TGTGCCAGCAGCCACAGACTAGCGGGTCAAGAGACCCAGTACTTC; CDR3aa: CASSHRLAGQETQYF
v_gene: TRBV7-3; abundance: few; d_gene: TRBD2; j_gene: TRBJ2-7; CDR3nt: TGTGCCAGCAGCGAATCGAGGGACTACTACGAGCAGTACTTC; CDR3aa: CASSESRDYYEQYF